The clone carrying this T cell receptor (beta chain) was detected a few times. Its target is unknown. Germline CDR1 and CDR2: SGHTA and FQGNSA. The CDR3 runs 14 residues. Trimming cost V 3 bases and J 3 bases; bases outside gene matches: 4. The entry originates in a study of cytomegalovirus exposure and HLA in healthy donors. General study findings and limits: Among TCR sequences, most were rare, though some public TCRs appeared in many donors. Differences between HLA loci emerged in a later analysis of TCR association rates, with DRB1 most and HLA-C fewest.

60 Vbeta and 13 Jbeta primers were used in PCR. Profiled with immunoSEQ multiplex PCR; TCRdb holds only in-frame clones, not every one. Of about 180,000 clones listed, about 77% are singletons. V is TRBV7-2 and J is TRBJ1-1; 7 nucleotides match TRBD1. The sequenced sample consisted of PBMCs. The receptor was isolated from a man aged 25-45 years in good health and CMV-seronegative. This CDR3 is CASSFSTGDTEAFF. In DNA, the CDR3 is TGTGCCAGCAGCTTTTCCACAGGGGACACTGAAGCTTTCTTT. Full variable domain (outside the CDR3, taken from reference TRBV7-2 and TRBJ1-1): GAGVSQSPSNKVTEKGKDVELRCDPISGHTALYWYRQSLGQGLEFLIYFQGNSAPDKSGLPSDRFSAERTGGSVSTLTIQRTQQEDSAVYLCASSFSTGDTEAFFGQGTRLTVV.